This is a list of T cell receptor beta chains from one sample in a study of cytomegalovirus exposure and HLA in healthy donors. The table came from immunoSEQ multiplex PCR; TCRdb's copy has only in-frame clones and leaves some out. The specimen's table records approximately 72,000 clones. The sequencing sample was made of PBMCs. The receptors originated from a woman between 40 and 55 years old in good health and CMV-seropositive. CDR3s include the opening cysteine and the closing phenylalanine or tryptophan. A D gene is named only where the DNA matches it firmly.

j_gene: TRBJ2-7; d_gene: NA; v_gene: TRBV29-1; len: 16; CDR3aa: CSVEGRSSGDSYEQYF; CDR3nt: TGCAGCGTTGAAGGGAGGTCCTCCGGGGACTCCTACGAGCAGTACTTC
j_gene: TRBJ2-1; d_gene: NA; v_gene: TRBV5-1; len: 16; CDR3aa: CASSLIRGGAYNEQFF; CDR3nt: TGCGCCAGCAGCTTGATTCGTGGGGGGGCTTACAATGAGCAGTTCTTC
j_gene: TRBJ1-1; d_gene: NA; v_gene: TRBV6-6; len: 14; CDR3aa: CASRGGQKNTEAFF; CDR3nt: TGTGCCAGCAGGGGCGGACAGAAGAACACTGAAGCTTTCTTT
j_gene: TRBJ1-2; d_gene: TRBD1; v_gene: TRBV6-5; len: 15; CDR3aa: CASSYRGQGTYGYTF; CDR3nt: TGTGCCAGCAGTTACCGAGGACAGGGGACCTATGGCTACACCTTC
j_gene: TRBJ2-3; d_gene: NA; v_gene: TRBV7-2; len: 15; CDR3aa: CASSLAGLNTDTQYF; CDR3nt: TGTGCCAGCAGCTTAGCTGGACTAAACACAGATACGCAGTATTTT
j_gene: TRBJ1-1; d_gene: TRBD1; v_gene: TRBV5-4; len: 14; CDR3aa: CASSSLQGSTEAFF; CDR3nt: TGTGCCAGCAGCTCCCTACAGGGGAGCACTGAAGCTTTCTTT
j_gene: TRBJ1-3; d_gene: TRBD1; v_gene: TRBV28; len: 14; CDR3aa: CASSRDRTGNTIYF; CDR3nt: TGTGCCAGCAGCCGGGACAGGACCGGAAATACCATATATTTT
j_gene: TRBJ2-4; d_gene: TRBD2; v_gene: TRBV4-2; len: 18; CDR3aa: CASSPQGELAGAKNIQYF; CDR3nt: TGTGCCAGCAGCCCCCAGGGGGAACTAGCGGGAGCCAAAAACATTCAGTACTTC
j_gene: TRBJ2-5; d_gene: TRBD1; v_gene: TRBV29-1; len: 13; CDR3aa: CSVDPGQGKTQYF; CDR3nt: TGCAGCGTTGACCCGGGACAGGGGAAGACCCAGTACTTC
j_gene: TRBJ2-1; d_gene: TRBD1; v_gene: TRBV5-1; len: 16; CDR3aa: CASSPTTGGSYNEQFF; CDR3nt: TGCGCCAGCAGCCCTACGACAGGGGGCTCCTACAATGAGCAGTTCTTC